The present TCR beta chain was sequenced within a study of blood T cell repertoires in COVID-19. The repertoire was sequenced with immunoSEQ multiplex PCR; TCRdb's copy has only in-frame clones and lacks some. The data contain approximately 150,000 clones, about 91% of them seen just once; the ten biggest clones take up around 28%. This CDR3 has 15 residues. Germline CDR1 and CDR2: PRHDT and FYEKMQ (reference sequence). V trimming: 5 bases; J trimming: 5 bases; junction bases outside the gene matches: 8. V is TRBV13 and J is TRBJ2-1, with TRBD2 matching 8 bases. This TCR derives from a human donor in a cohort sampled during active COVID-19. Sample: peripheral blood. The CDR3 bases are TGTGCCAGCAGCCTACGGGGACTAGGTCACAATGAGCAGTTCTTC. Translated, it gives CASSLRGLGHNEQFF.